One sample yielded the 17 T cell receptor beta chains listed below, sequenced in a study of T cells after yellow fever vaccination. TCRdb ran MiXCR on the 5' RACE reads and lists one entry per CDR3 protein. Of 110,000 or so distinct CDR3 sequences in the sample, about 7% were seen once. The specimen was CD4+ T cells sorted from PBMCs, collected roughly 46 days after the first yellow fever vaccination. All receptors derive from a man between 18 and 29 years old who received the YFV17D yellow fever vaccine.

About this clonotype: A read error may explain this, as a much larger clone is one base away. The rearrangement links TRBV6-1 to TRBJ2-7; the D gene is possibly TRBD1 (5 bases). The CDR3 is made up of 15 amino acids. Trimming took 4 bases from V and 3 from J, leaving 16 bases between them. Germline V CDR1 and CDR2: MNHNS, SASEGT. The CDR3 loop reads CASSGMTREFYEQYV. CDR3 DNA: TGTGCCAGCAGTGGCATGACCAGGGAATTCTACGAGCAGTACGTC.

The sample holds many counts of this clonotype. The V call is TRBV5-1, the J call TRBJ2-2; the D call may be TRBD1 or TRBD2 (5 bases each). This CDR3 has 13 residues. V was clipped by 3 bases and J by 4 bases, with 7 bases between them. Germline loops: CDR1 SGHRS, CDR2 YFSETQ. The CDR3: CASSWDVTGELFF. The DNA for the CDR3 is TGCGCCAGCAGCTGGGACGTCACCGGGGAGCTGTTTTTT. The entire variable domain, with the rest obtained from reference TRBV5-1 and TRBJ2-2, is as follows: KAGVTQTPRYLIKTRGQQVTLSCSPISGHRSVSWYQQTPGQGLQFLFEYFSETQRNKGNFPGRFSGRQFSNSRSEMNVSTLELGDSALYLCASSWDVTGELFFGEGSRLTVL.

There are many counts of this clonotype. The rearrangement uses TRBV4-2 and TRBJ2-1; D might be TRBD2 (6 bases). This CDR3 comprises 16 residues. The germline V gene encodes CDR1 LGHNA and CDR2 YNFKEQ. V was trimmed by 4 bases and J by 1 base, leaving 14 bases between them. This chain's CDR3 is CASSREPGASYNEQFF. The CDR3 DNA is TGTGCCAGCAGCCGAGAACCGGGAGCTTCCTACAATGAGCAGTTCTTC.

With respect to this clonotype: At one boundary the junction diverges from the germline segment, which might be a read error. The chain carries TRBV20-1 and TRBJ2-1, with D possibly being TRBD1 or TRBD2 (6 bases each). The CDR3 is made up of 16 amino acids. CDR1 is DFQATT and CDR2 is SNEGSKA in the germline V gene (reference sequence). The CDR3 is CCASFWGATPGNEQFF. The CDR3 DNA follows: TGCTGTGCTAGTTTCTGGGGGGCCACCCCGGGGAATGAGCAGTTCTTC.

The chain employs TRBV6-2 or TRBV6-3 and TRBJ2-3, with D maybe TRBD2 (6 bases). Germline loops: CDR1 MNHEY, CDR2 SVGEGT. The V gene lost 4 bases and the J gene lost 4 bases, with 15 bases spanning the gap. CDR3 length: 15 residues. CDR3 in amino acids: CASSLRDAGPDTQYF. For the CDR3, the DNA is TGTGCCAGCAGTTTGCGGGACGCCGGACCAGATACGCAGTATTTT.

This chain connects TRBV5-4 to TRBJ2-5; D remains unclear. CDR3 size: 13 residues. The V gene's germline CDR1 is SGHNT and CDR2 YYREEE (reference sequence). Trimming cost V 9 bases and J 4 bases, with 16 bases left between them. The CDR3 region has the DNA TGTGCCACCACGAAGATGGACCCAGAGACCCAGTACTTC. This codes for CATTKMDPETQYF. Filled out from reference TRBV5-4 and TRBJ2-5, the complete variable domain reads ETGVTQSPTHLIKTRGQQVTLRCSSQSGHNTVSWYQQALGQGPQFIFQYYREEENGRGNFPPRFSGLQFPNYSSELNVNALELDDSALYLCATTKMDPETQYFGPGTRLLVL.

This clonotype came up many times. The chain joins TRBV2 to TRBJ2-3; 9 nucleotides agree with TRBD2. With 2 bases clipped from V and 5 bases from J, the junction kept 11 bases outside the gene matches. The V gene's germline CDR1 is SNHLY and CDR2 FYNNEI. The CDR3 length is 17 residues. CDR3 loop: CASSESARGGSKDTQYF. The CDR3 DNA reads TGTGCCAGCAGTGAATCGGCGCGGGGGGGCTCGAAAGATACGCAGTATTTT.

This clonotype has a count of ten or more. The chain links TRBV5-1 to TRBJ2-3, with D hard to call. With 0 bases removed from V and 4 bases from J, the gap between germline ends came to 6 bases. Germline V CDR1 and CDR2: SGHRS, YFSETQ. This CDR3 has 13 residues. CDR3 DNA: TGCGCCAGCAGCTTGGAGGGATCAGATACGCAGTATTTT. Amino acids: CASSLEGSDTQYF.

There are many counts of this clonotype. The chain links TRBV28 to TRBJ2-7; the D gene is possibly TRBD1 (6 bases). CDR3 length: 12 amino acids. Trimming took 3 bases from V and 7 from J, leaving 10 bases between them. The germline CDR1 and CDR2 sequences are MDHEN and SYDVKM. CDR3 loop: CASSLGQREQYV. CDR3 DNA sequence: TGTGCCAGCAGTTTGGGACAACGGGAGCAGTACGTC.

This clonotype was seen at least ten times. V and J are TRBV20-1 and TRBJ2-1; no definite D call. V lost 3 bases and J lost 6, with 15 bases in between. CDR1 and CDR2 (germline): DFQATT, SNEGSKA (reference sequence). The CDR3 covers 14 residues. The CDR3 nucleotides read TGCAGTGCTAGGCGGTACGCGGACCCCAATGAGCAGTTCTTC. Translation: CSARRYADPNEQFF.

The sample holds a few counts of this clonotype. The gene calls are TRBV12-3 or TRBV12-4 and TRBJ1-5; D is unclear. The CDR3 loop spans 13 amino acids. Trimming cost V 3 bases and J 7 bases, with 10 bases left between them. CDR3 sequence reads: CASSFGRRQPQHF. The CDR3 bases are TGTGCCAGCAGTTTCGGGCGACGGCAGCCCCAGCATTTT.

This clonotype was found many times. This sequence joins TRBV20-1 and TRBJ2-5; either TRBD1 or TRBD2 may fit D (6 bases each). The CDR3 runs 15 residues. V was trimmed by 4 bases and J by 5 bases, leaving 20 bases between them. CDR1 DFQATT and CDR2 SNEGSKA come from the germline V gene (reference sequence). The CDR3: CSANRGGGRGETQYF. The CDR3 region has the DNA TGCAGTGCTAATCGAGGAGGGGGGCGAGGGGAGACCCAGTACTTC.

This clonotype appeared many times. The V call is TRBV12-3 or TRBV12-4, the J call TRBJ2-3, with unresolved D. The CDR3 spans 15 residues. Deletions cut 4 bases from V and 0 bases from J, with 11 bases between. CDR3 DNA sequence: TGTGCCAGCAGTTCGTCTTTACCTAGCACAGATACGCAGTATTTT. This translates into CASSSSLPSTDTQYF.

This clonotype was seen at least ten times. This rearrangement joins TRBV7-2 to TRBJ1-2, with 7 nucleotides matching TRBD1. Germline V gene sequence: CDR1 SGHTA, CDR2 FQGNSA. The CDR3 contains 14 residues. The junction had 6 bases not matched to a gene; V was cut back by 5 bases and J by 3 bases. The CDR3 region has the DNA TGTGCCAGCAGCCCGCTGGGACAGCACTATGGCTACACCTTC. It yields the protein CASSPLGQHYGYTF.

This clonotype was seen repeatedly, ten times or more. V gene TRBV11-2 combines with J gene TRBJ2-5, with D uncertain. Germline CDR1 reads SGHAT; CDR2 reads FQNNGV. V lost 0 bases and J 4 bases, leaving 3 bases between the germline ends. The CDR3 length is 12 residues. The CDR3 protein is CASSLDRETQYF. The CDR3 nucleotides are TGTGCCAGCAGCTTAGATCGAGAGACCCAGTACTTC.

The V and J genes are TRBV5-1 and TRBJ2-3, with D perhaps TRBD1 (6 bases). V was shortened by 4 bases and J by 0 bases, with 12 bases between the two germline ends. Germline assignment: CDR1 SGHRS and CDR2 YFSETQ. The CDR3 extends over 15 amino acids. The chain's CDR3 is CASSQTRGSTDTQYF. The CDR3 bases are TGCGCCAGCAGCCAAACCAGGGGAAGCACAGATACGCAGTATTTT. Together with reference TRBV5-1 and TRBJ2-3, the CDR3 gives the full variable domain: KAGVTQTPRYLIKTRGQQVTLSCSPISGHRSVSWYQQTPGQGLQFLFEYFSETQRNKGNFPGRFSGRQFSNSRSEMNVSTLELGDSALYLCASSQTRGSTDTQYFGPGTRLTVL.

This clonotype was observed at least ten times. The rearrangement links TRBV29-1 to TRBJ2-7; D may be TRBD1 (9 bases). CDR3 length equals 14 residues. Per germline, CDR1 SQVTM and CDR2 ANQGSEA. Trimming removed 6 bases at V and 4 bases at J, with 19 bases between. The CDR3 loop reads CSVLGGDRVYEQYF. The CDR3 region has the DNA TGCAGCGTCCTCGGGGGGGACAGGGTGTACGAGCAGTACTTC.